Below are 28 T cell receptor beta chains sequenced from a single sample in a study of blood T cell repertoires in COVID-19. Generated by immunoSEQ multiplex PCR, the TCRdb table keeps only in-frame clones and is missing some. The sample consists of approximately 170,000 clones, roughly four fifths of them appearing once. Sequenced material: peripheral blood. Receptors originate from a human donor in a cohort sampled during active COVID-19.

The chain employs TRBV2 and TRBJ2-3, with D possibly being TRBD2 (6 bases). This CDR3 has 12 amino acids. Per germline, CDR1 SNHLY and CDR2 FYNNEI. Between the trimmed V and J ends, which lost 5 bases and 4 bases, there was a span of 7 bases. Here the CDR3 reads CASSRLADTQYF. The DNA for the CDR3 is TGTGCCAGCAGTAGACTAGCAGATACGCAGTATTTT.

The sample holds one count of this clone. The chain has TRBV5-5 and TRBJ1-1; D may be TRBD1 (5 bases). Germline CDR1 and CDR2: SGHKS and YYEKEE (reference sequence). Deletions cut 0 bases from V and 3 bases from J, with 12 bases between. This CDR3 comprises 15 residues. CDR3 bases: TGTGCCAGCAGCTTGGCCGGGGGTTGGGACACTGAAGCTTTCTTT. This codes for CASSLAGGWDTEAFF.

The rearrangement joins TRBV27 to TRBJ1-5; 8 bases align to TRBD1. J lost 4 bases, V lost 2 bases, and 4 bases had no gene match. Germline values: CDR1 MNHEY, CDR2 SMNVEV (reference sequence). There are 15 residues in the CDR3. This chain's CDR3 is CASSLQGASNQPQHF. The CDR3 DNA follows: TGTGCCAGCAGTTTACAGGGGGCGTCGAATCAGCCCCAGCATTTT.

This clone was seen repeatedly, ten times or more. The chain links TRBV6-5 to TRBJ2-1; 7 bases fit TRBD1. The CDR3 loop spans 13 amino acids. Germline CDR1 reads MNHEY; CDR2 reads SVGAGI. V dropped 5 bases and J dropped 4; count of bases not matched to a gene: 2. The CDR3 sequence is CASSRDSYNEQFF. In DNA, the CDR3 is TGTGCCAGCAGTCGGGACAGTTACAATGAGCAGTTCTTC.

This chain links TRBV27 with TRBJ2-5, with 8 bases lining up with TRBD1. This CDR3 spans 15 amino acids. V lost 6 bases to trimming and J lost 4 bases; unmatched junction nucleotides: 10. Germline-derived CDR1 and CDR2 are MNHEY and SMNVEV (reference sequence). CDR3 DNA: TGTGCCAGCAGGGATGACAGGGGTGGACGAGAGACCCAGTACTTC. Translated, it gives CASRDDRGGRETQYF.

Comments on this clone: Mismatch with germline at one junction end may stem from a read error. The chain recombines TRBV27 with TRBJ1-1; a weak D match, TRBD1 (5 bases). From germline, CDR1 is MNHEY and CDR2 SMNVEV (reference sequence). This CDR3 spans 16 amino acids. CDR3 in amino acids: CASSISGRSLNTEAFF. The CDR3 region has the DNA TGTGCCAGCAGTATATCAGGGAGGTCTTTGAACACTGAAGCTTTCTTT.

The gene calls are TRBV13 and TRBJ2-7, with 7 bases matching TRBD1. The V segment lost 3 bases and the J segment 6 bases; nucleotides outside the gene matches: 11. Germline V gives CDR1 PRHDT, CDR2 FYEKMQ (reference sequence). This CDR3 contains 15 residues. This chain's CDR3 is CASSLTSRGYGEQYF. The CDR3 DNA follows: TGTGCCAGCAGCTTGACATCCAGGGGGTACGGCGAGCAGTACTTC.

This chain joins TRBV6-5 and TRBJ2-7, with 9 bases lining up with TRBD2. Germline CDR1 and CDR2: MNHEY and SVGAGI. Unmatched junction bases numbered 8, after V lost 2 bases and J lost 6 bases. The CDR3 is 15 residues long. The CDR3 bases are TGTGCCAGCAGTTACATGTCTAGCGGGATGGGCGAGCAGTACTTC. As protein: CASSYMSSGMGEQYF.

The V gene is TRBV7-8, the J gene TRBJ1-2; D perhaps matches TRBD1 (5 bases). The CDR3 runs to 14 residues. The V end was cut by 5 bases, the J end by 3 bases, with 13 bases between. The germline gives CDR1 SGHVS, CDR2 FQNEAQ. CDR3 DNA sequence: TGTGCCAGCAGCCCCACGACAGTGGACTATGGCTACACCTTC. Its protein product is CASSPTTVDYGYTF.

The chain uses TRBV3-1 (or the pseudogene TRBV3-2) and TRBJ2-3; 7 nucleotides match TRBD2. Germline V gene data show CDR1 as LGHDT and CDR2 as YNNKEL (reference sequence). CDR3 size: 16 residues. V shed 6 bases and J 2 bases; nucleotides not matched to a gene: 11. In nucleotides, the CDR3 is TGTGCCAGCAGGGCCTTGGGCGGGAGATTCACAGATACGCAGTATTTT. The encoded protein is CASRALGGRFTDTQYF.

J is TRBJ2-7 and V is TRBV6-5; D remains unclear. This CDR3 is 13 amino acids long. The V end lost 2 bases, the J end lost 4 bases, and 9 bases lay between the germline ends. Germline V lookup: CDR1 MNHEY, CDR2 SVGAGI. The CDR3 DNA is TGTGCCAGCAGTTACGGTCCCGGTTACGAGCAGTACTTC. Translating gives CASSYGPGYEQYF.

V is TRBV10-3 and J is TRBJ2-3; 9 nucleotides align to TRBD2. Germline CDR1 is ENHRY and CDR2 is SYGVKD. CDR3 length: 14 residues. Losses at the gene ends were 8 bases for V and 1 base for J; bases not matched to a gene: 4. The CDR3 sequence is CAIEEREGTDTQYF. As DNA, the CDR3 is TGTGCCATCGAGGAGCGGGAGGGCACAGATACGCAGTATTTT.

The rearrangement uses TRBV21-1 and TRBJ2-3; the DNA was not compared with TRBD1, the D call given in the table. TRBV21-1 is flagged as a pseudogene. The CDR3 sequence is 17 residues long. CDR3 sequence: CASSYIRDREDRGTQYF. Here the CDR3 DNA reads TGTGCCAGCAGCTATATAAGGGACAGGGAGGATCGGGGTACGCAGTATTTT.

The V gene is TRBV19, the J gene TRBJ1-3; TRBD1 might be the D (6 bases). The V end lost 9 bases, the J end lost 3 bases, and 15 bases lay between the germline ends. CDR3 size: 14 residues. Germline lookup yields CDR1 LNHDA and CDR2 SQIVND (reference sequence). CDR3 protein: CASQDRAYGNTIYF. CDR3 sequence (DNA): TGTGCCAGCCAGGACAGAGCGTATGGAAACACCATATATTTT.

The count of this clone is one. This chain connects TRBV19 to TRBJ2-1; 12 bases align to TRBD1. Germline V lookup: CDR1 LNHDA, CDR2 SQIVND (reference sequence). This CDR3 has 23 amino acids. V dropped 5 bases and J dropped 8; count of bases not matched to a gene: 31. The CDR3 is CASSPGGTGGAGREGRSIDEQFF. DNA for the CDR3: TGTGCCAGTAGTCCAGGCGGGACAGGGGGCGCCGGGCGGGAGGGCCGCTCGATCGATGAGCAGTTCTTC. The variable domain in full, completed from reference TRBV19 and TRBJ2-1, reads DGGITQSPKYLFRKEGQNVTLSCEQNLNHDAMYWYRQDPGQGLRLIYYSQIVNDFQKGDIAEGYSVSREKKESFPLTVTSAQKNPTAFYLCASSPGGTGGAGREGRSIDEQFFGPGTRLTVL.

This clone was counted a single time. The chain is built from TRBV5-6 and TRBJ1-2, with a weak D call TRBD1 (5 bases). The CDR3 has 12 amino acids. Germline V CDR1 and CDR2: SGHDT, YYEEEE. V lost 2 bases to trimming and J lost 8 bases, with 10 bases between them. The chain's CDR3 is CASSLGDLGYTF. The CDR3 region has the DNA TGTGCCAGCAGCTTAGGGGATCTCGGCTACACCTTC.

This rearrangement joins TRBV6-2 or TRBV6-3 to TRBJ2-1; 7 nucleotides match TRBD2. This CDR3 spans 15 amino acids. Germline CDR1 reads MNHEY; CDR2 reads SVGEGT. V was clipped by 4 bases and J by 6 bases; unmatched bases: 9. The CDR3 nucleotides read TGTGCCAGCAGTTTTTGGAGCGGGGCCTCCAATGAGCAGTTCTTC. Its translation is CASSFWSGASNEQFF.

The chain combines TRBV5-1 with TRBJ2-7; 9 bases line up with TRBD2. CDR3 length: 16 amino acids. The V gene's germline CDR1 is SGHRS and CDR2 YFSETQ. With V trimmed by 4 bases and J by 6 bases, 14 bases remained unmatched. In DNA form, the CDR3 reads TGCGCCAGCAGCGGCGGGCTTAGCGGGAGTTCGGGCGAGCAGTACTTC. Translation: CASSGGLSGSSGEQYF.

The chain joins TRBV3-1 (or the pseudogene TRBV3-2) to TRBJ2-6; 15 bases line up with TRBD2. Germline trimming cut 0 bases from V and 2 bases from J; bases unmatched to any gene: 2. CDR1 and CDR2 from the germline V gene are LGHDT and YNNKEL (reference sequence). The CDR3 runs 19 residues. The CDR3 sequence: CASSQEGLAGGAGANVLTF. The CDR3 nucleotides are TGTGCCAGCAGCCAAGAAGGACTAGCGGGAGGGGCTGGGGCCAACGTCCTGACTTTC.

The V gene is TRBV15, the J gene TRBJ1-1, with D tentatively TRBD1 (5 bases). V lost 0 bases and J lost 9, with 14 bases in between. Germline loops: CDR1 LNHNV, CDR2 YYDKDF (reference sequence). This CDR3 spans 14 amino acids. CDR3 loop: CATSRDHTRQQAFF. The CDR3 bases are TGTGCCACCAGCAGAGATCACACGAGACAGCAAGCTTTCTTT.

J is TRBJ1-2 and V is TRBV19; 8 bases align to TRBD1. After removal of 5 bases from V and 4 bases from J, the junction contained 6 bases not matched to a gene. This CDR3 has 14 amino acids. Per germline, CDR1 LNHDA and CDR2 SQIVND (reference sequence). DNA for the CDR3: TGTGCCAGTAGTGAGTCAGGGGGCGCCTATGGCTACACCTTC. This translates into CASSESGGAYGYTF.

This clone was detected a few times. The genes are TRBV5-6 and TRBJ2-7, with D perhaps matching TRBD2 (5 bases). The germline V gene has CDR1 SGHDT and CDR2 YYEEEE. The CDR3 length is 13 residues. Deletions cut 3 bases from V and 6 bases from J, with 13 bases between. CDR3 amino acids: CASSYRDRGEQYF. Written as DNA, the CDR3 is TGTGCCAGCAGCTACCGGGATCGCGGCGAGCAGTACTTC.

The J gene is TRBJ2-1, the V gene TRBV2, with D tentatively TRBD2 (6 bases). This CDR3 has 14 amino acids. In germline, CDR1 is SNHLY, CDR2 FYNNEI. The V end was cut by 3 bases, the J end by 6 bases, with 12 bases between. The CDR3 here is CASSDGGGVNEQFF. In nucleotides, the CDR3 is TGTGCCAGCAGTGATGGGGGAGGCGTCAATGAGCAGTTCTTC.

The CDR3 nucleotides read TGTGCCAGCAGTACCCTGGGGCTAGCGGGAGCGAGCGGGGAGCTGTTTTTT. Translating it yields CASSTLGLAGASGELFF. This chain uses TRBV27 with TRBJ2-2; TRBD2 aligns across 10 bases. Germline CDR1 is MNHEY and CDR2 is SMNVEV (reference sequence). This CDR3 is 17 amino acids long. V lost 5 bases, J lost 7 bases, and 13 bases stayed unmatched.

The V and J genes are TRBV24-1 and TRBJ2-1; D possibly corresponds to TRBD2 (6 bases). Germline V gives CDR1 KGHDR, CDR2 SFDVKD. V lost 4 bases, J lost 4 bases, and 13 bases lay in between. The CDR3 runs 15 residues. CDR3 region: CATSDPGVDYNEQFF. The CDR3 DNA sequence: TGTGCCACCAGTGACCCGGGGGTTGATTACAATGAGCAGTTCTTC.

As regards this clone: Other nucleotide sequences from this sample produce the same CDR3. The rearrangement joins TRBV9 to TRBJ2-3; maybe TRBD1 (5 bases). The CDR3 totals 15 residues. Trimming took off 0 bases at V and 3 bases at J, with 11 bases between the two ends. Per the germline V gene, CDR1 is SGDLS and CDR2 is YYNGEE. CDR3 amino acids: CASSVEGVRTDTQYF. CDR3 nucleotides: TGTGCCAGCAGCGTAGAAGGGGTAAGGACAGATACGCAGTATTTT.

A few counts support this clone. This rearrangement joins TRBV19 to TRBJ1-6, with D tentatively TRBD1 (6 bases). The CDR3 totals 15 residues. Trimming cost V 6 bases and J 8 bases, with 17 bases left between them. The germline gives CDR1 LNHDA, CDR2 SQIVND (reference sequence). CDR3 protein: CASSRTGRGDSPLHF. The CDR3 nucleotides are TGTGCCAGTAGCCGAACTGGCAGGGGAGATTCACCCCTCCACTTT.

The rearrangement links TRBV5-6 to TRBJ2-5; 7 bases agree with TRBD2. V was pared by 1 base and J by 3 bases, with 6 bases of the junction left unmatched. Germline CDR1 and CDR2: SGHDT and YYEEEE. This CDR3 region has 15 residues. The CDR3 reads CASSLIAGGEETQYF. The CDR3 region has the DNA TGTGCCAGCAGCTTGATAGCGGGTGGTGAAGAGACCCAGTACTTC.